This entry describes one TCR beta chain. This entry is derived from a study of blood T cell repertoires in COVID-19. Study-wide background: Spain, Italy and the United States supplied samples that represented acute and convalescent COVID-19. Sources were T cells, B-cell-depleted T cells, or PBMCs; the material itself was cDNA or gDNA.

Participants reported their clinical history, and cohort assignment relied on those reports. Germline V lookup: CDR1 SGHNT, CDR2 YENEEA. V was pared by 8 bases and J by 0 bases, with 10 bases between. The CDR3 extends over 14 amino acids. Under the authors' procedure: Reference gene primer amplification gave estimated nucleated cell counts. Method: immunoSEQ multiplex PCR; TCRdb's copy keeps in-frame clones and lacks some. The DNA was the basis for D and trimming; V, J and clone size are from that table. Of about 180,000 clones in the sample, 75% to 90% are singletons; the top ten hold roughly 2.4%. The receptor was isolated from a woman in her thirties or forties with acute COVID-19. The specimen sequenced was PBMCs or T cells enriched from blood (not recorded which). The chain has TRBV11-3 and TRBJ2-2, with D perhaps matching TRBD2 (6 bases). CDR3 in amino acids: CASGSGANTGELFF. In DNA, the CDR3 is TGTGCCAGCGGTAGCGGAGCGAACACCGGGGAGCTGTTTTTT. Variable domain in full (rest from reference TRBV11-3 and TRBJ2-2): EAGVVQSPRYKIIEKKQPVAFWCNPISGHNTLYWYLQNLGQGPELLIRYENEEAVDDSQLPKDRFSAERLKGVDSTLKIQPAELGDSAVYLCASGSGANTGELFFGEGSRLTVL.